This T cell receptor (beta chain) is from a study of T cells in Graves' hyperthyroidism and ophthalmopathy (dated by TCRdb to about 2019). Regarding the complete study: Peripheral blood was sampled at the time of initial diagnosis, prior to any treatment. The roughly 91 discovery patients were randomly divided into training and test sets at a 7:3 ratio. TCR Vbeta CDR3 sequencing of 120 to 150 peripheral blood samples (43 ophthalmopathy, some 75 hyperthyroidism and about 17 progressor patients) is reported in the paper. In addition, the study compared T-cell repertoires in thyroid tissue and in blood from roughly six Graves' hyperthyroidism patients. Once sampling was done, hyperthyroidism patients were given methimazole at a starting dose of 30 mg daily, whereas ophthalmopathy patients were given high-dose intravenous methylprednisolone. A discovery cohort of approximately 100 patients, 43 with Graves' ophthalmopathy and fewer than 65 with stable Graves' hyperthyroidism, was used to find distinguishing TCR V-J signatures. An independent validation cohort of 18 to 20 hyperthyroidism patients and roughly 16 patients who later progressed to ophthalmopathy tested prospective prediction of ophthalmopathy. Beyond this particular receptor, the publication reports: In validation, progression to ophthalmopathy was predicted by the model with 55% to 71% sensitivity and around 75% specificity, a median of about 6.8 months before onset. Sample size was not statistically predetermined, and blinding of investigators to group allocation was not performed. Most expanded thyroid clonotypes (frequency above 0.001) were also detected in blood, suggesting blood repertoires may reflect thyroid immune responses. A model built on a 13 V-J signature distinguished ophthalmopathy from stable hyperthyroidism, reaching 85% to 90% sensitivity and 81.08% specificity in cross-validation and 80%/75% in testing.

The sample holds many counts of this clonotype. The antigen it binds to is not known. The sample holds no much larger clone one base away, and base qualities are not on file. Graves' hyperthyroidism was defined as stable when no progression to ophthalmopathy occurred over 18 months of follow-up. Hyperthyroidism patients were newly diagnosed, had a disease duration of under 2 months, and were aged 18 to 65 years. Patients with uncontrolled infections, other autoimmune diseases, pregnancy or lactation were excluded. Clinical symptoms, serum thyroxine and TRAb, thyroid ultrasound, and orbital computed tomography formed the basis for the diagnoses. PBMCs were isolated from more than 9 ml of fresh peripheral blood by Ficoll-Paque density gradient centrifugation. Total RNA was extracted using Trizol reagent, and RNA quality was assessed on an Agilent 2100 Bioanalyzer. The CDR1 and CDR2 encoded by the germline V gene are SNHLY and FYNNEI. At the junction V is shortened by 8 bases and J by 4 bases, with 17 bases in between. Including cysteine and phenylalanine, the CDR3 has 14 amino acids. The entry retains the CDR3 DNA only, 42 bases that are in frame from base 1.

Amplification of TCR beta CDR3 regions was carried out from RNA transcripts. A first-round RT-PCR of the TCR CDR3 used the HTBI primer set with the Qiagen OneStep RT-PCR kit. The libraries were constructed in a second round of multiplex PCR and then size-selected and purified. Libraries were sequenced paired-end with 100 bp reads on an Illumina HiSeq2000. Concerning the study's data processing: SOAPnuke was used to process the raw data, with reads discarded if the reads contained adapters or uncalled bases, had a mean Phred below 15, or lacked an exact constant-primer or identifier match. COPE v1.2.5 was used to merge high-quality paired reads, and clonotypes were defined as unique nucleotide sequences. MiTCR v1.1 was used to align clonotypes to the IMGT TRBV, TRBD and TRBJ reference segments. Analysis was restricted to V-J combinations with a frequency above 0.0001, which covered 99.2% of repertoires. The TCS score was defined as the ratio of F50 (clonal expansion) to E x V (chaos), calculated using BLOSUM62-based TCRdist between CDR3 peptides within each V-J. Welch's t-statistics and random forest reduced fewer than 600 V-J features to 10 to 15, which were used in a naive Bayes classifier (R e1071). TCRdb passed the public sequencing reads through fastp at Q25 and MiXCR, retaining productive beta sequences. CDR3 protein sequences are deduplicated, and each keeps its most common genes and DNA. These V and J calls originate from TCRdb's pipeline instead of the authors' own analysis. Here the sample has roughly 380,000 distinct CDR3 sequences; around 14% occur a single time. Approximately 10% of the sample goes to the ten largest clones.

The material sequenced was blood. This TCR was recovered from a woman in her fifties or sixties with Graves' hyperthyroidism. The chain employs TRBV2 and TRBJ1-2; tentative D gene TRBD1, with 6 bases matching. At the DNA level, the sequence is TGTGCCAGCGCAGGGCCCGGACAGCGCTATGGCTACACCTTC. It specifies CASAGPGQRYGYTF. Full variable domain (CDR3 extended with the reference TRBV2 and TRBJ1-2 proteins): EPEVTQTPSHQVTQMGQEVILRCVPISNHLYFYWYRQILGQKVEFLVSFYNNEISEKSEIFDDQFSVERPDGSNFTLKIRSTKLEDSAMYFCASAGPGQRYGYTFGSGTRLTVV.